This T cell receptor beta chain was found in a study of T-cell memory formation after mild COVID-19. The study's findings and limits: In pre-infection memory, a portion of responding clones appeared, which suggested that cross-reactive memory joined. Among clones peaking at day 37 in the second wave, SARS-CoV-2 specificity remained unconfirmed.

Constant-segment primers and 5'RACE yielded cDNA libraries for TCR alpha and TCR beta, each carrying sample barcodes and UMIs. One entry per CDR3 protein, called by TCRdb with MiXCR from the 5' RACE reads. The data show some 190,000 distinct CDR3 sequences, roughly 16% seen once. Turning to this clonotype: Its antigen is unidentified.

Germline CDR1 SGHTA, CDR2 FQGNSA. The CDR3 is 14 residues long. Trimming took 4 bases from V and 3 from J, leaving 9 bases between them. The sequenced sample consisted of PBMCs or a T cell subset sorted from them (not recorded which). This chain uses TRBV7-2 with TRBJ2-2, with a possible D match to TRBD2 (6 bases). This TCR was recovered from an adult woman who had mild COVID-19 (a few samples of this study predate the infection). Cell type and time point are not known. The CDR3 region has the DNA TGTGCCAGCAGCTCGGGAGATTACACCGGGGAGCTGTTTTTT. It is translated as CASSSGDYTGELFF.